Reported below is one TCR beta chain. These data are taken from a study of OX40 agonist ivuxolimab in advanced cancers. Study context: Dosing consisted of intravenous ivuxolimab at 0.01 to 10 mg/kg every 2 weeks.

Generated by immunoSEQ multiplex PCR, the TCRdb table keeps only in-frame clones and is missing some. Found here are around 86,000 clones, around four fifths of them singletons; the top ten hold roughly 2.5%. Exclusion of a patient followed from autoimmune disease history or systemic immunosuppression. Germline values: CDR1 MDHEN, CDR2 SYDVKM. The CDR3 totals 13 residues. Unmatched junction bases numbered 6, after V lost 7 bases and J lost 5 bases. The starting material was CD4+ or CD8+ T cells sorted from blood, obtained in a trial of the OX40 agonist ivuxolimab. This TCR was recovered from an adult with an advanced solid tumor such as melanoma, head and neck, liver or kidney cancer. V usage is TRBV28 and J usage is TRBJ2-5; 8 nucleotides align to TRBD1. The CDR3 spells CASKGQAKETQYF. DNA of the CDR3: TGTGCCAGCAAGGGACAGGCAAAGGAGACCCAGTACTTC.